This T cell receptor beta chain was found in a study of shared clonotypes between healthy human individuals. Germline V CDR1 and CDR2: SGHDT, YYEEEE. CDR3 length: 15 residues. The trim removed 5 bases at V and 4 bases at J, leaving 7 bases unmatched. As defined, naive CD8 cells were CD45RO-negative and positively selected for CCR7, with terminally differentiated effector memory CD45RA+ cells excluded. Some clones are missing from TCRdb's copy, which holds only in-frame ones; the method was immunoSEQ multiplex PCR. The sample gives some 2 million clones, around 96% of which show up once; approximately 1.2% is in the top ten.

The receptor's source is a young man in good health. The J gene is TRBJ2-3, the V gene TRBV5-6; 10 nucleotides align to TRBD2. The specimen sequenced was naive CD8+ T cells sorted from blood. The DNA for the CDR3 is TGTGCCAGCAGTCCTAGCGGGAGCGGAGCAGATACGCAGTATTTT. Protein sequence: CASSPSGSGADTQYF.